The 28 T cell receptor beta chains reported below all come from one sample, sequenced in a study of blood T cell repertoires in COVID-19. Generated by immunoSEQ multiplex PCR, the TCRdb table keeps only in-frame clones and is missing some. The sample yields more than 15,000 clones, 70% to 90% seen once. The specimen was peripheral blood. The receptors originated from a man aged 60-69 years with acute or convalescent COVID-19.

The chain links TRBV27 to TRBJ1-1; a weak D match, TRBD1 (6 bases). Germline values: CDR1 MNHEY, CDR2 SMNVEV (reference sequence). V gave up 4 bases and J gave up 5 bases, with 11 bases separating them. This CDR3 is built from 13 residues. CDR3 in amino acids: CASSSTGRTEAFF. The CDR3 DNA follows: TGTGCCAGCAGTTCAACAGGGCGTACTGAAGCTTTCTTT.

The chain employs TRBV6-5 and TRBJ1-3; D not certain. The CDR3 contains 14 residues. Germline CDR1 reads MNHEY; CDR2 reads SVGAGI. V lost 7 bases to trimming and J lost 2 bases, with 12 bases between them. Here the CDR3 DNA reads TGTGCCAGCAAACGGCAGGTTGCTGGAAACACCATATATTTT. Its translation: CASKRQVAGNTIYF.

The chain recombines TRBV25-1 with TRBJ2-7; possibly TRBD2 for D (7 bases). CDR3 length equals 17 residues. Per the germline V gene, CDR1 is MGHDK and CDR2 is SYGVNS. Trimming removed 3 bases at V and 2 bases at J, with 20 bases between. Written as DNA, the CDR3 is TGTGCCAGCAGTGAGTCCACAGGGCGGGGGCCAACCTACGAGCAGTACTTC. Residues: CASSESTGRGPTYEQYF.

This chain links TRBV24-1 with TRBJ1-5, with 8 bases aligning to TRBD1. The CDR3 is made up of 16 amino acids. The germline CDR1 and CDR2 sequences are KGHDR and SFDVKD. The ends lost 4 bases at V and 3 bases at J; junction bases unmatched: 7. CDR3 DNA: TGTGCCACCAGTGACCCCCGGACAGGGAACAATCAGCCCCAGCATTTT. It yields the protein CATSDPRTGNNQPQHF.

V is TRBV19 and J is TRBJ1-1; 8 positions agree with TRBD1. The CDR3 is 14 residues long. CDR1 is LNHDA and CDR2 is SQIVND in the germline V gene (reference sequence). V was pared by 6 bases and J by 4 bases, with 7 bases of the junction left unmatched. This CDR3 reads CASSPGGSGTEAFF. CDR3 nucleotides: TGTGCCAGTAGCCCAGGGGGCTCGGGCACTGAAGCTTTCTTT.

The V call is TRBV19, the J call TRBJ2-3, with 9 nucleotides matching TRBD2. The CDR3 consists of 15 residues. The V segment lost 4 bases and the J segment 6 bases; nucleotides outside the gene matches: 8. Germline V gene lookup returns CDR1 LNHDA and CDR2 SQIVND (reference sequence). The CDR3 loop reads CASSRLAGAGDTQYF. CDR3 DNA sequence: TGTGCCAGTAGTAGATTAGCGGGAGCTGGCGATACGCAGTATTTT.

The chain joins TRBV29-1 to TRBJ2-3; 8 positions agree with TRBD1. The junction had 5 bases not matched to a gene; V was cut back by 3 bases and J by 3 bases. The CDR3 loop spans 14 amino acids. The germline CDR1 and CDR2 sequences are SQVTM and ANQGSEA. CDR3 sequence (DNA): TGCAGCGTTGAGGCAGGGGGCTGGACAGATACGCAGTATTTT. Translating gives CSVEAGGWTDTQYF.

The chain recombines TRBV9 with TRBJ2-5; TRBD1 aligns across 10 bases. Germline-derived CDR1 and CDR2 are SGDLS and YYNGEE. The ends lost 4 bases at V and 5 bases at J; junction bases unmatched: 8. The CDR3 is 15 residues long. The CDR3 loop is CASSSRTGGGETQYF. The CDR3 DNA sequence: TGTGCCAGCAGCTCGCGGACAGGGGGTGGGGAGACCCAGTACTTC.

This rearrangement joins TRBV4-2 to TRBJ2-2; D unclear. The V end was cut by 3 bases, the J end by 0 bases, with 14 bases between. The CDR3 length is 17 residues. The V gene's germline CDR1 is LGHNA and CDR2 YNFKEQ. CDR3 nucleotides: TGTGCCAGCAGCCATGGATCTAGATCCGCGAACACCGGGGAGCTGTTTTTT. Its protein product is CASSHGSRSANTGELFF.

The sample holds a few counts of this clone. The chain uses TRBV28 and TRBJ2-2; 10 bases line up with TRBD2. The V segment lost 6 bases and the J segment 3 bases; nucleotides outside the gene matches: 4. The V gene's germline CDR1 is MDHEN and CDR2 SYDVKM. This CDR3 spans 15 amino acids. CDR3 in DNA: TGTGCCAGCAGATTAGCGGGAGGTTACACCGGGGAGCTGTTTTTT. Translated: CASRLAGGYTGELFF. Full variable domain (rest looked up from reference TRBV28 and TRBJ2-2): DVKVTQSSRYLVKRTGEKVFLECVQDMDHENMFWYRQDPGLGLRLIYFSYDVKMKEKGDIPEGYSVSREKKERFSLILESASTNQTSMYLCASRLAGGYTGELFFGEGSRLTVL.

The CDR3 region has the DNA TGTGCCAGCAGGACAGGGTACGGCACTGAAGCTTTCTTT. Translated, it gives CASRTGYGTEAFF. The chain is built from TRBV2 and TRBJ1-1; 7 positions match TRBD1. The CDR3 has 13 residues. The V and J ends lost 6 bases and 4 bases, in that order; junction bases with no gene match: 5. CDR1 is SNHLY and CDR2 is FYNNEI in the germline V gene.

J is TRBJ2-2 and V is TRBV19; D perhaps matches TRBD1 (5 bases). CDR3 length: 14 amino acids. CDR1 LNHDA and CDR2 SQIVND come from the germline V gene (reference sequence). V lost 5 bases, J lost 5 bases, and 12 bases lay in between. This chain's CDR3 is CASSEGARTGELFF. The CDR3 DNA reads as TGTGCCAGTAGTGAAGGGGCTAGAACCGGGGAGCTGTTTTTT.

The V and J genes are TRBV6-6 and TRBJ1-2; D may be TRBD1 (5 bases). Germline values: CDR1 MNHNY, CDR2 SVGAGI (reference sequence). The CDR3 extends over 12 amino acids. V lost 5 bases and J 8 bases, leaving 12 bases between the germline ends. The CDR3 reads CASSDSYVGYTF. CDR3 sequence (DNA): TGTGCCAGCAGTGACAGTTATGTGGGCTACACCTTC.

CDR3 sequence (DNA): TGTGCCAGCAGCTCGGGTGTGCGGGGAGGAGAGACTGAAGCTTTCTTT. Translating gives CASSSGVRGGETEAFF. The chain recombines TRBV5-4 with TRBJ1-1; the D is unclear. Trimming pared 3 bases from V and 5 bases from J, leaving 20 bases between. Germline CDR1 reads SGHNT; CDR2 reads YYREEE (reference sequence). The CDR3 extends over 16 amino acids.

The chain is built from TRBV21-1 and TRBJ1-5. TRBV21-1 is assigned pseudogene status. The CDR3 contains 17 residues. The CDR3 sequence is CASSKANGGAGNQPQHF. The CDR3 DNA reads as TGTGCCAGCAGCAAAGCAAATGGGGGGGCTGGCAATCAGCCCCAGCATTTT.

In DNA, the CDR3 is TGCGCCAGCAGCCCTGATCCGGCGGGGGTCAATGAGCAGTTCTTC. It translates to CASSPDPAGVNEQFF. This chain uses TRBV5-1 with TRBJ2-1, with TRBD2 matching 7 bases. CDR3 length: 15 amino acids. Germline CDR1 and CDR2: SGHRS and YFSETQ. With 4 bases clipped from V and 6 bases from J, the junction kept 10 bases outside the gene matches.

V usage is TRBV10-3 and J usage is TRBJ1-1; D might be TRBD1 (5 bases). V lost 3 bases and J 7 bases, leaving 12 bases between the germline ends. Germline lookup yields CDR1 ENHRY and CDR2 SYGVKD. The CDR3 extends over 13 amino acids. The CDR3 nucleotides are TGTGCCATCAGTGACACGGACACAAATGAAGCTTTCTTT. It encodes CAISDTDTNEAFF.

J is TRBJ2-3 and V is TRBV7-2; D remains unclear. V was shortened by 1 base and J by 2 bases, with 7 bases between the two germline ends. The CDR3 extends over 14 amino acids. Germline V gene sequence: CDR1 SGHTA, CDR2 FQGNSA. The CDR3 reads CASSLERSTDTQYF. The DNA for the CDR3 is TGTGCCAGCAGCTTAGAACGGTCCACAGATACGCAGTATTTT.

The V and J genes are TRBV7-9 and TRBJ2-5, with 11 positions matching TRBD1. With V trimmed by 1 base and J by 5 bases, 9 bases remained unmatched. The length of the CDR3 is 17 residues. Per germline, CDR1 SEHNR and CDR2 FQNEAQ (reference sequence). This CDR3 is CASSLEGRTGGAETQYF. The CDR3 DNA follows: TGTGCCAGCAGCTTAGAGGGCCGGACAGGGGGCGCGGAGACCCAGTACTTC.

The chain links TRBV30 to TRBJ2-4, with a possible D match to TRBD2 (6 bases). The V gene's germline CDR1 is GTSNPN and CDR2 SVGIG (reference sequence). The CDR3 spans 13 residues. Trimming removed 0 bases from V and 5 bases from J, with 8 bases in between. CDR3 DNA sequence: TGTGCCTGGAGTGTGCCGGGGGAAAACATTCAGTACTTC. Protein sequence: CAWSVPGENIQYF.

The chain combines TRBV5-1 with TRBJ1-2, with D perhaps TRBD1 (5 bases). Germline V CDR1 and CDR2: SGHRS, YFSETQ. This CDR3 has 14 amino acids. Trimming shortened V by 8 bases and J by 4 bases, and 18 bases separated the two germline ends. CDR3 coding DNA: TGCGCCAGTACCTGGAGCGATCAGGGCTATGGCTACACCTTC. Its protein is CASTWSDQGYGYTF.

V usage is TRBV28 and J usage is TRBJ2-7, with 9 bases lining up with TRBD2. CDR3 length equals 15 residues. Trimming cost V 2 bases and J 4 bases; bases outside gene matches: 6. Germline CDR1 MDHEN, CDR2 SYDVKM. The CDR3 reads CASSLIAGVSYEQYF. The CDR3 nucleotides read TGTGCCAGCAGTTTAATAGCGGGAGTATCGTACGAGCAGTACTTC.

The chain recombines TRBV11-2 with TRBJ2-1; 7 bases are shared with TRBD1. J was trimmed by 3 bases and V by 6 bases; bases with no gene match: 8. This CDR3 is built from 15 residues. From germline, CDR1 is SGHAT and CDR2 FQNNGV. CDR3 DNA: TGTGCCAGCAGTATCGACAGGGAGAACTACAATGAGCAGTTCTTC. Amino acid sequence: CASSIDRENYNEQFF.

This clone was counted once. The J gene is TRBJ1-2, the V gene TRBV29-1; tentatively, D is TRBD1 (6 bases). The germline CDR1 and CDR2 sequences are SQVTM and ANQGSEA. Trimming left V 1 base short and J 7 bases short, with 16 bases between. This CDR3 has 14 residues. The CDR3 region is CSVEGRGTGTGYTF. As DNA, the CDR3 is TGCAGCGTTGAAGGGCGAGGAACAGGGACTGGCTACACCTTC.

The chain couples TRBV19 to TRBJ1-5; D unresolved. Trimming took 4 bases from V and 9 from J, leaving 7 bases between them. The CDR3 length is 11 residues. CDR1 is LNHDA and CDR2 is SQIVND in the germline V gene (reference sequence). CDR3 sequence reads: CASSTSGPQHF. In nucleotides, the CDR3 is TGTGCCAGTAGTACCTCCGGGCCCCAGCATTTT. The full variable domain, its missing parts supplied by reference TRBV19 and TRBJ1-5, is DGGITQSPKYLFRKEGQNVTLSCEQNLNHDAMYWYRQDPGQGLRLIYYSQIVNDFQKGDIAEGYSVSREKKESFPLTVTSAQKNPTAFYLCASSTSGPQHFGDGTRLSIL.

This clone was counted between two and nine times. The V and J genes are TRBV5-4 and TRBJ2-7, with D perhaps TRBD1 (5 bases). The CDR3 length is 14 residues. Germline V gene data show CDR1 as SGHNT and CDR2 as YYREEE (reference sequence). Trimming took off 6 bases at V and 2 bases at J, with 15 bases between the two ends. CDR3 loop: CASTFAGPPYEQYF. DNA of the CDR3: TGTGCCAGCACCTTCGCAGGGCCTCCCTACGAGCAGTACTTC. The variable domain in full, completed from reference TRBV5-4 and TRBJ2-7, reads ETGVTQSPTHLIKTRGQQVTLRCSSQSGHNTVSWYQQALGQGPQFIFQYYREEENGRGNFPPRFSGLQFPNYSSELNVNALELDDSALYLCASTFAGPPYEQYFGPGTRLTVT.

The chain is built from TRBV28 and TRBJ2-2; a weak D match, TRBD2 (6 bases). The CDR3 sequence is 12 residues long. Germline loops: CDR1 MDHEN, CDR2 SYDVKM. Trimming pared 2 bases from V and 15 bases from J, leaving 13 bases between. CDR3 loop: CASSLGGDGLFF. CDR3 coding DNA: TGTGCCAGCAGTTTAGGAGGGGATGGGTTGTTTTTT.

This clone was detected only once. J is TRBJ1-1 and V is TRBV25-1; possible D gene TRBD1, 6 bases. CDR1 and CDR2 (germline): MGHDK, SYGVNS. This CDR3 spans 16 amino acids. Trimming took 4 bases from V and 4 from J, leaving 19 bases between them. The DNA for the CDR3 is TGTGCCAGCAGTGCTGGACAGAGCAACGAGGGCACTGAAGCTTTCTTT. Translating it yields CASSAGQSNEGTEAFF.